A single sample is the source of the 3 T cell receptor beta chains below, sequenced in a study of lymphopenia after photon versus proton radiotherapy. TCRdb's copy holds only in-frame clones and misses some; the assay was immunoSEQ multiplex PCR. The sample lists about 20,000 clones, just under 85% occurring once. The sequencing here drew on peripheral blood, taken from a patient treated with photon-based radiotherapy. These receptors came from a woman in her fifties or sixties with pancreatic cancer.

The chain carries TRBV5-1 and TRBJ2-1, with a possible D match to TRBD2 (6 bases). The V gene's germline CDR1 is SGHRS and CDR2 YFSETQ. The CDR3 is made up of 16 amino acids. Trimming took off 2 bases at V and 2 bases at J, with 14 bases between the two ends. Here the CDR3 reads CASSLGGKAPYNEQFF. DNA for the CDR3: TGCGCCAGCAGCTTAGGAGGGAAAGCCCCCTACAATGAGCAGTTCTTC.

The rearrangement links TRBV7-9 to TRBJ2-3; 7 bases align to TRBD1. The CDR3 sequence is 17 residues long. Germline V CDR1 and CDR2: SEHNR, FQNEAQ (reference sequence). V lost 5 bases, J lost 2 bases, and 13 bases stayed unmatched. CDR3 DNA sequence: TGTGCCAGCAGCCGCCCCGAGACAGGGAACTTCACAGATACGCAGTATTTT. This translates into CASSRPETGNFTDTQYF.

The rearrangement links TRBV7-6 to TRBJ2-7, with D hard to call. The CDR3 runs to 17 residues. Trimming took 0 bases from V and 3 from J, leaving 18 bases between them. Per germline, CDR1 SGHVS and CDR2 FNYEAQ. The CDR3 reads CASSLAQDGHRNYEQYF. CDR3 nucleotides: TGTGCCAGCAGCTTAGCGCAAGACGGCCACCGGAACTACGAGCAGTACTTC.